The rows below give T cell receptor beta chains drawn from one sample of a study of cytomegalovirus exposure and HLA in healthy donors. TCRdb keeps only in-frame clones here, not all; method: immunoSEQ multiplex PCR. The table includes more than 85,000 clones, roughly three quarters detected once. Sample: PBMCs. These receptor sequences come from a man aged 30 to 45 in good health and CMV-seropositive. Each CDR3 is given with its conserved first and last residue. A D gene is named only where the DNA matches it firmly. Clone size is shown for a subset of rows, as once, few, many or a class of expanded clone.

abundance	d_gene	v_gene	j_gene	CDR3aa	CDR3nt
NA	TRBD2	TRBV7-3	TRBJ2-3	CASSYNSGTSGTDTQYF	TGTGCCAGCAGTTACAATTCCGGGACTAGCGGCACAGATACGCAGTATTTT
NA	TRBD2	TRBV7-2	TRBJ2-3	CASSPQAGGTDTQYF	TGTGCCAGCAGCCCCCAAGCGGGAGGCACAGATACGCAGTATTTT
NA	NA	TRBV5-6	TRBJ1-1	CASSLPDSGTEAFF	TGTGCCAGCAGCTTGCCGGACAGTGGGACTGAAGCTTTCTTT
NA	NA	TRBV27	TRBJ1-3	CAIPRGYGNTIYF	TGTGCCATCCCCCGAGGGTATGGAAACACCATATATTTT
NA	NA	TRBV25-1	TRBJ2-3	CASSELRTSTDTQYF	TGTGCCAGCAGTGAACTGAGAACTAGCACAGATACGCAGTATTTT
NA	NA	TRBV14	TRBJ1-2	CASSRPGRGNYGYTF	TGTGCCAGCAGCCGGCCGGGACGGGGGAACTATGGCTACACCTTC
NA	NA	TRBV5-1	TRBJ2-2	CASSLGAGNTGELFF	TGCGCCAGCAGCTTGGGAGCGGGGAACACCGGGGAGCTGTTTTTT
NA	NA	TRBV21-1	TRBJ2-1	CASSLPGGLSDEQFF	TGTGCCAGCAGCCTTCCGGGGGGGCTATCGGACGAGCAGTTCTTC
few	TRBD1	TRBV7-6	TRBJ1-1	CASSLAGTVEAFF	TGTGCCAGCAGCTTAGCAGGGACAGTTGAAGCTTTCTTT
few	NA	TRBV25-1	TRBJ2-2	CASSGTVSNTGELFF	TGTGCCAGCAGTGGGACAGTGTCGAACACCGGGGAGCTGTTTTTT
NA	TRBD2	TRBV10-2	TRBJ2-1	CASSESSGISYNEQFF	TGCGCCAGCAGTGAGTCGAGCGGGATTTCCTACAATGAGCAGTTCTTC
NA	TRBD1	TRBV6-4	TRBJ1-1	CASRGTGGASEAFF	TGTGCCAGCAGGGGTACAGGGGGCGCTTCTGAAGCTTTCTTT
NA	NA	TRBV23-1	TRBJ2-5	CASSQSLRGSRGPPGDQETQYF	TGCGCCAGCAGTCAATCGTTAAGAGGGTCCCGGGGCCCTCCAGGGGATCAAGAGACCCAGTACTTC
few	NA	TRBV19	TRBJ1-5	CASSIDLSGEQPQHF	TGTGCCAGTAGTATAGATCTGTCAGGGGAACAGCCCCAGCATTTT
NA	NA	TRBV25-1	TRBJ1-1	CASSDKQSNTEAFF	TGTGCCAGCAGTGATAAACAGTCGAACACTGAAGCTTTCTTT
few	TRBD2	TRBV5-1	TRBJ2-3	CASSAAAGGDTDTQYF	TGCGCCAGCAGCGCAGCCGCTGGGGGGGACACAGATACGCAGTATTTT
NA	NA	TRBV4-3	TRBJ2-2	CASSQDGRNTGELFF	TGCGCCAGCAGCCAAGATGGGAGGAACACCGGGGAGCTGTTTTTT
NA	TRBD1	TRBV5-1	TRBJ1-4	CASSVTGTGGEKLFF	TGCGCCAGCAGCGTAACCGGGACAGGGGGTGAAAAACTGTTTTTT
NA	NA	TRBV7-3	TRBJ1-3	CASSLTLPGTGNTIYF	TGTGCCAGCAGCTTAACCTTGCCCGGGACAGGAAACACCATATATTTT
NA	TRBD1	TRBV4-1	TRBJ2-2	CASSEQGAYGGELFF	TGCGCCAGCAGCGAACAGGGGGCGTACGGCGGGGAGCTGTTTTTT
once	NA	TRBV2	TRBJ1-1	CASGENGRRGEAFF	TGTGCCAGCGGTGAGAATGGCCGACGGGGTGAAGCTTTCTTT
NA	TRBD2	TRBV7-8	TRBJ2-3	CASSWTRSTDTQYF	TGTGCCAGCAGCTGGACTAGGAGCACAGATACGCAGTATTTT
NA	TRBD1	TRBV11-2	TRBJ2-7	CASTRDSTSYEQYF	TGTGCCAGCACACGGGACAGCACCTCCTACGAGCAGTACTTC
NA	NA	TRBV9	TRBJ2-1	CASSFGNNNEQFF	TGTGCCAGCAGCTTCGGGAACAACAATGAGCAGTTCTTC
NA	NA	TRBV2	TRBJ1-1	CASSELGRTEAFF	TGTGCCAGCAGTGAGCTGGGGAGAACTGAAGCTTTCTTT
NA	NA	TRBV7-2	TRBJ2-7	CASSYRQIDEQYF	TGTGCCAGCAGCTACAGACAGATCGACGAGCAGTACTTC
NA	NA	TRBV9	TRBJ2-2	CASSVGLERSTGELFF	TGTGCCAGCAGCGTAGGACTGGAACGAAGCACCGGGGAGCTGTTTTTT
few	TRBD2	TRBV7-9	TRBJ2-3	CASSFKAGGGENTQYF	TGTGCCAGCAGCTTTAAAGCGGGGGGGGGTGAAAATACGCAGTATTTT
NA	TRBD1	TRBV20-1	TRBJ2-5	CSASDREEQYF	TGCAGTGCTTCTGACAGGGAAGAGCAGTACTTC
NA	TRBD1	TRBV19	TRBJ2-7	CASSGDRGYEQYF	TGTGCCAGTAGTGGGGACAGGGGCTACGAGCAGTACTTC
NA	TRBD1	TRBV25-1	TRBJ1-2	CASADPGQGAGGYTF	TGTGCCAGCGCAGATCCGGGACAGGGGGCCGGTGGCTACACCTTC
few	NA	TRBV4-2	TRBJ2-7	CASSQDSSGPYEQYF	TGTGCCAGCAGCCAAGATTCGAGCGGACCCTACGAGCAGTACTTC
NA	TRBD1	TRBV9	TRBJ2-1	CASNRGPSSYNEQFF	TGTGCCAGTAACAGGGGTCCGAGCTCCTACAATGAGCAGTTCTTC
NA	TRBD1	TRBV11-2	TRBJ2-5	CASSAGQGALGTQYF	TGTGCCAGCAGCGCGGGACAGGGGGCGCTGGGGACCCAGTACTTC
few	TRBD1	TRBV5-1	TRBJ2-2	CASSSMTGVDTGELFF	TGCGCCAGCAGCTCGATGACAGGGGTTGACACCGGGGAGCTGTTTTTT
once	TRBD1	TRBV30	TRBJ2-3	CAWSMGQGVLDTQYF	TGTGCCTGGAGTATGGGACAGGGGGTCCTGGATACGCAGTATTTT
NA	TRBD1	TRBV30	TRBJ1-1	CAWSRTGRTEAFF	TGTGCCTGGTCCCGGACAGGGAGGACTGAAGCTTTCTTT
NA	NA	TRBV29-1	TRBJ2-3	CSVEEAAGQADTQYF	TGCAGCGTTGAAGAAGCGGCGGGGCAGGCAGATACGCAGTATTTT
NA	NA	TRBV10-3	TRBJ1-1	CAISSGLGNTEAFF	TGTGCCATCTCCTCGGGGTTGGGGAACACTGAAGCTTTCTTT
NA	TRBD1	TRBV18	TRBJ2-1	CASSPPGQGPYNEQFF	TGTGCCAGCTCACCACCTGGACAGGGGCCCTACAATGAGCAGTTCTTC
NA	NA	TRBV7-8	TRBJ1-2	CASSLGRQSSTNYGYTF	TGTGCCAGCAGCTTAGGGCGACAGAGCTCCACTAACTATGGCTACACCTTC
NA	NA	TRBV7-9	TRBJ2-1	CSSSLGPTPDEQFF	TGTTCCAGCAGCTTAGGCCCGACTCCAGATGAGCAGTTCTTC
few	NA	TRBV11-3	TRBJ2-7	CASSPSREQYF	TGTGCCAGCAGCCCCTCTCGCGAGCAGTACTTC
NA	NA	TRBV5-1	TRBJ1-2	CASSLRGEWDYGYTF	TGCGCCAGCAGCTTACGGGGGGAGTGGGACTATGGCTACACCTTC
NA	NA	TRBV2	TRBJ1-2	CASSAGTPNYGYTF	TGTGCCAGCAGTGCAGGGACACCAAACTATGGCTACACCTTC
NA	NA	TRBV29-1	TRBJ2-7	CSATGTSTYEQYF	TGCAGTGCTACTGGGACAAGCACCTACGAGCAGTACTTC
NA	TRBD2	TRBV13	TRBJ2-1	CASSDGTSGGHYNEQFF	TGTGCCAGCAGCGATGGGACTAGCGGGGGGCACTACAATGAGCAGTTCTTC
NA	TRBD1	TRBV5-5	TRBJ1-5	CASSPRGQLPSQPQHF	TGTGCCAGCAGCCCTAGGGGGCAGCTACCATCTCAGCCCCAGCATTTT